The entry below describes one T cell receptor beta chain. It was with 60 Vbeta and 13 Jbeta primers that the PCR ran. Sequenced by immunoSEQ multiplex PCR; TCRdb stores in-frame clones only, minus some. Of about 120,000 clones listed, over 65% were seen once; the top ten hold about 3.5%. The data stem from a study of cytomegalovirus exposure and HLA in healthy donors. The germline V gene has CDR1 MNHEY and CDR2 SVGAGI. V lost 4 bases, J lost 7 bases, and 15 bases lay in between. CDR3 length: 14 residues. The V call is TRBV6-5, the J call TRBJ2-3; D is perhaps TRBD2 (5 bases). The sequenced material came from PBMCs. The clonotype comes from a woman aged 25 to 39 in good health and CMV-seropositive. CDR3 residues: CASSSSDYPYTQYF. The CDR3 nucleotides are TGTGCCAGCAGTTCCTCAGACTACCCTTATACGCAGTATTTT.